This TCR beta chain was observed in a study of glioma-infiltrating T cells. Study outcomes and limitations: Non-neoplastic patients had below-expected tissue-blood divergence, while all gliomas exceeded expectation.

TCR alpha and beta CDR3 regions were amplified from RNA using iRepertoire nested multiplex PCR. TCRdb re-called the multiplex PCR reads with MiXCR, one entry per CDR3 protein. Here the sample spans about 140,000 distinct CDR3 sequences, roughly two fifths being singletons. V was cut by 6 bases and J by 1 base, with 13 bases left in between. Germline V gives CDR1 LNHDA, CDR2 SQIVND (reference sequence). The length of the CDR3 is 15 residues. On this clonotype: What it recognizes is unknown.

The chain uses TRBV19 and TRBJ2-1; possible D gene TRBD1, 5 bases. The sequencing sample was made of glioma tissue, nonneoplastic brain tissue, or PBMCs (not recorded which). This TCR was recovered from a human donor with low-grade glioma or glioblastoma, undergoing nonglioma brain surgery, or in good health (not recorded which). CDR3 region: CASRKGYSSYNEQFF. The CDR3 DNA reads as TGTGCCAGTAGAAAGGGGTATAGTTCCTACAATGAGCAGTTCTTC.